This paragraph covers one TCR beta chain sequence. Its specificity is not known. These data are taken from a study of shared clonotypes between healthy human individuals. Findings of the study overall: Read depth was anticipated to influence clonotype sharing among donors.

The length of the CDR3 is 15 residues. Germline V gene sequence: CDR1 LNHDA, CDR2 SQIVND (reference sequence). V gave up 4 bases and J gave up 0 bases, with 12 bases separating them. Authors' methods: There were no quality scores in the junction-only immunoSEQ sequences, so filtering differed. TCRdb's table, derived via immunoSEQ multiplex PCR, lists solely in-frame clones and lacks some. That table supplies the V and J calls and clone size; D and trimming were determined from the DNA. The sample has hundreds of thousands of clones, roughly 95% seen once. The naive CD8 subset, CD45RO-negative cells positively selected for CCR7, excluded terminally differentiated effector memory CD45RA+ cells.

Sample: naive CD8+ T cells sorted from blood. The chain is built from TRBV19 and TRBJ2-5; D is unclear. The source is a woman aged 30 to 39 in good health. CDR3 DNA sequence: TGTGCCAGTAGTAGCCTCCCCCGGGACCAAGAGACCCAGTACTTC. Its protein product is CASSSLPRDQETQYF.